One and the same sample provided the 19 T cell receptor beta chains below, sequenced in a study of shared clonotypes between healthy human individuals. As defined, naive CD8 cells were CD45RO-negative and positively selected for CCR7, with terminally differentiated effector memory CD45RA+ cells excluded. The protocol was immunoSEQ multiplex PCR, while the TCRdb copy is restricted to in-frame clones and leaves out a portion. The repertoire holds about 800,000 clones, approximately 97% seen once, with about 0.25% in the top ten. The specimen sequenced was naive CD8+ T cells sorted from blood. The origin of the receptors is a man aged 25 to 40 in good health.

V usage is TRBV9 and J usage is TRBJ2-1; D is possibly TRBD1 (5 bases). The V and J ends lost 5 bases and 0 bases respectively, with 9 bases between them. The CDR3 is 14 residues long. The germline gives CDR1 SGDLS, CDR2 YYNGEE. CDR3 amino acids: CASSGASSYNEQFF. CDR3 in DNA: TGTGCCAGCAGTGGGGCAAGCTCCTACAATGAGCAGTTCTTC.

The genes are TRBV7-9 and TRBJ2-1; TRBD1 might be the D (6 bases). The CDR3 spans 15 residues. The germline V and J ends were trimmed by 2 bases and 0 bases, with 8 bases remaining between them. Germline V lookup: CDR1 SEHNR, CDR2 FQNEAQ (reference sequence). CDR3 nucleotide sequence: TGTGCCAGCAGCTTAAAGGACAGCTCCTACAATGAGCAGTTCTTC. Translated: CASSLKDSSYNEQFF.

V and J are TRBV29-1 and TRBJ2-2, with D perhaps matching TRBD1 (6 bases). The CDR3 has 13 residues. CDR1 and CDR2 from the germline V gene are SQVTM and ANQGSEA. The ends were cut back, 3 bases at V and 4 bases at J, with 9 bases in the middle. CDR3 coding DNA: TGCAGCGTTGAGGGGGCCACCACCGGGGAGCTGTTTTTT. Translating it yields CSVEGATTGELFF.

The V gene is TRBV29-1, the J gene TRBJ2-7, with 9 bases fitting TRBD2. Trimming at V came to 1 base and at J to 5 bases, leaving 3 bases not matched to a gene. Germline V lookup: CDR1 SQVTM, CDR2 ANQGSEA. The CDR3 is 13 amino acids. The CDR3 nucleotides read TGCAGCGTTGAAGGGACTAGCGAAGACGAGCAGTACTTC. Its translation: CSVEGTSEDEQYF.

The chain recombines TRBV7-9 with TRBJ1-5, with D possibly matching TRBD1 (5 bases). This CDR3 is 12 amino acids long. Germline V gene lookup returns CDR1 SEHNR and CDR2 FQNEAQ (reference sequence). V was trimmed by 5 bases and J by 8 bases, leaving 10 bases between them. In DNA form, the CDR3 reads TGTGCCAGCAGCCCAGGGAACGAGCCCCAGCATTTT. Residues: CASSPGNEPQHF.

The chain combines TRBV27 with TRBJ2-6; no reliable D call. The V end lost 8 bases, the J end lost 4 bases, and 6 bases lay between the germline ends. CDR3 length: 12 residues. Germline loops: CDR1 MNHEY, CDR2 SMNVEV (reference sequence). The CDR3 DNA sequence: TGTGCCAGCTCTCCGGGGGCCAACGTCCTGACTTTC. As protein: CASSPGANVLTF.

The rearrangement joins TRBV6-1 to TRBJ2-2, with TRBD1 matching 7 bases. Losses at the gene ends were 6 bases for V and 0 bases for J; bases not matched to a gene: 10. The CDR3 has 17 residues. Germline V CDR1 and CDR2: MNHNS, SASEGT. CDR3 amino acids: CASRETGEYANTGELFF. The DNA for the CDR3 is TGTGCCAGCAGGGAAACAGGGGAATACGCGAACACCGGGGAGCTGTTTTTT.

The chain is built from TRBV28 and TRBJ2-7, with TRBD1 as a possible D gene (6 bases). Trimming cost V 4 bases and J 2 bases, with 12 bases left between them. The CDR3 runs 14 residues. From germline, CDR1 is MDHEN and CDR2 SYDVKM. The CDR3 reads CASSYGQPTYEQYF. The DNA for the CDR3 is TGTGCCAGCAGTTACGGACAGCCTACCTACGAGCAGTACTTC.

This rearrangement joins TRBV29-1 to TRBJ2-7; TRBD1 aligns across 7 bases. The V gene end was trimmed by 1 base and the J gene end by 0 bases; junction bases not matched to a gene: 6. The CDR3 totals 15 residues. Germline CDR1 is SQVTM and CDR2 is ANQGSEA. CDR3: CSVEGEGTVSYEQYF. CDR3 bases: TGCAGCGTTGAAGGAGAGGGGACAGTCTCCTACGAGCAGTACTTC.

The J gene is TRBJ1-5, the V gene TRBV7-8; D possibly corresponds to TRBD1 (5 bases). With 1 base removed from V and 0 bases from J, the gap between germline ends came to 7 bases. The CDR3 totals 15 residues. CDR1 is SGHVS and CDR2 is FQNEAQ in the germline V gene. In DNA form, the CDR3 reads TGTGCCAGCAGCTTAGGGGGCTATAGCAATCAGCCCCAGCATTTT. Translation gives CASSLGGYSNQPQHF.

This clone appeared a single time. The chain recombines TRBV6-1 with TRBJ1-3; D not resolved. The CDR3 extends over 15 amino acids. Germline V gene lookup returns CDR1 MNHNS and CDR2 SASEGT. Trimming took off 1 base at V and 0 bases at J, with 7 bases between the two ends. The CDR3 region has the DNA TGTGCCAGCAGTGAAGGCAGGAGCTCTGGAAACACCATATATTTT. It yields the protein CASSEGRSSGNTIYF.

This chain links TRBV6-1 with TRBJ2-7; the D gene is possibly TRBD2 (5 bases). The CDR3 is 14 residues long. The germline V gene has CDR1 MNHNS and CDR2 SASEGT. Trimming removed 11 bases from V and 0 bases from J, with 17 bases in between. This CDR3 is CACRGLGSSYEQYF. The CDR3 nucleotides read TGTGCCTGCCGGGGTCTGGGGAGCTCCTACGAGCAGTACTTC.

The chain is built from TRBV6-1 and TRBJ1-2; 11 bases fit TRBD1. The CDR3 has 14 amino acids. Trimming cost V 7 bases and J 6 bases; bases outside gene matches: 7. Per the germline V gene, CDR1 is MNHNS and CDR2 is SASEGT. The CDR3 coding sequence is TGTGCCAGCACTTGGGGGACAGGGGGTGATGGCTACACCTTC. This encodes CASTWGTGGDGYTF.

The V and J genes are TRBV28 and TRBJ2-7, with D perhaps given as TRBD1 or TRBD2 (6 bases each). The germline gives CDR1 MDHEN, CDR2 SYDVKM. V dropped 6 bases and J dropped 4 bases, with 13 bases sitting between them. The CDR3 length is 13 residues. In nucleotides, the CDR3 is TGTGCCAGCAGGTACGGGGGCCGGTACGAGCAGTACTTC. It specifies CASRYGGRYEQYF.

The genes are TRBV4-1 and TRBJ1-4; a weak D match, TRBD1 (5 bases). Germline V gene sequence: CDR1 MGHRA, CDR2 YSYEKL. This CDR3 has 14 amino acids. V lost 4 bases, J lost 4 bases, and 10 bases lay in between. Here the CDR3 DNA reads TGCGCCAGCAGCCCAGACAGTCTTAATGAAAAACTGTTTTTT. It yields the protein CASSPDSLNEKLFF.

About this clone: Other DNA sequences in the sample encode the same CDR3. The chain links TRBV4-1 to TRBJ2-7; TRBD1 matches at 10 bases. The V segment lost 2 bases and the J segment 3 bases; nucleotides outside the gene matches: 4. This CDR3 spans 15 amino acids. Germline V gene lookup returns CDR1 MGHRA and CDR2 YSYEKL. The DNA of the CDR3 is TGCGCCAGCAGCCAAACCGGGACAGGGGACTACGAGCAGTACTTC. Translating gives CASSQTGTGDYEQYF.

The chain carries TRBV9 and TRBJ1-2; TRBD1 matches at 9 bases. V lost 3 bases to trimming and J lost 4 bases; unmatched junction nucleotides: 7. CDR1 and CDR2 from the germline V gene are SGDLS and YYNGEE. This CDR3 region has 15 residues. CDR3 in amino acids: CASSEGTGTLYGYTF. Here the CDR3 DNA reads TGTGCCAGCAGCGAGGGGACAGGGACTCTCTATGGCTACACCTTC.

V gene TRBV27 combines with J gene TRBJ1-1, with TRBD1 as a possible D gene (6 bases). Looked up from germline, CDR1 is MNHEY and CDR2 is SMNVEV (reference sequence). The CDR3 has 14 amino acids. V lost 0 bases and J lost 3, with 8 bases in between. CDR3 residues: CASSLSGGYTEAFF. CDR3 sequence (DNA): TGTGCCAGCAGTTTATCAGGGGGTTACACTGAAGCTTTCTTT.

The chain is built from TRBV5-1 and TRBJ2-1, with D perhaps TRBD2 (6 bases). Germline V gene sequence: CDR1 SGHRS, CDR2 YFSETQ. This CDR3 is built from 13 residues. Trimming shortened V by 0 bases and J by 10 bases, and 11 bases separated the two germline ends. In nucleotides, the CDR3 is TGCGCCAGCAGCTTGGAGAGCGGGCGGGAGCAGTTCTTC. It yields the protein CASSLESGREQFF.